This entry is about one TCR beta chain. CDR1 SEHNR and CDR2 FQNEAQ come from the germline V gene (reference sequence). V lost 5 bases, J lost 9 bases, and 17 bases lay in between. The length of the CDR3 is 15 residues. The data were obtained in a study of blood T cell repertoires in COVID-19. About the research overall: Spain, Italy and the United States supplied samples that represented acute and convalescent COVID-19.

Methods used by the authors: Reference gene primer amplification in the assay estimated nucleated cell counts. Some clones are missing from TCRdb's copy, which holds only in-frame ones; the method was immunoSEQ multiplex PCR. V and J calls plus clone size are reproduced from that table; the DNA served to infer D and trimming. The sample consists of 110,000 to 150,000 clones, under 90% of them appearing once. The TCR was taken from a man between 65 and 79 years old who had recovered from COVID-19. This chain uses TRBV7-9 with TRBJ1-6; D is possibly TRBD1 (5 bases). Specimen: peripheral blood. The CDR3 is CASSLSGVTGSPLHF. The CDR3 nucleotides read TGTGCCAGCAGCCTAAGCGGGGTTACAGGTTCACCCCTCCACTTT.